One sample yielded the 11 T cell receptor beta chains listed below, sequenced in a study of cytomegalovirus exposure and HLA in healthy donors. The PCR was carried out with 60 Vbeta primers and 13 Jbeta primers. The assay was immunoSEQ multiplex PCR, and TCRdb's table has in-frame clones only and misses some. The sample lists 100,000 to 120,000 clones; 67% were seen once. The sequenced sample consisted of PBMCs. The receptors shown here come from a man younger than 35 in good health and CMV-seropositive.

This clone was seen only once. One end of the junction is discordant with germline, which a read error may explain. This chain uses TRBV6-1 with TRBJ2-7; D possibly corresponds to TRBD1 (5 bases). This CDR3 has 13 amino acids. Germline CDR1 reads MNHNS; CDR2 reads SASEGT. The CDR3 here is CASSERGIYGQYF. The DNA of the CDR3 is TGTGCCAGCAGTGAAAGGGGAATCTACGGGCAGTACTTC.

The J gene is TRBJ2-7, the V gene TRBV7-2; D is perhaps TRBD2 (7 bases). The germline CDR1 and CDR2 sequences are SGHTA and FQGNSA. Trimming stripped 5 bases from V and 4 bases from J, with 24 bases between. The CDR3 runs 17 residues. For the CDR3, the DNA is TGTGCCAGCAGCCCAGGACTAGGGGGTTCTGGCCCTTACGAGCAGTACTTC. Protein product: CASSPGLGGSGPYEQYF. Full variable domain (rest looked up from reference TRBV7-2 and TRBJ2-7): GAGVSQSPSNKVTEKGKDVELRCDPISGHTALYWYRQSLGQGLEFLIYFQGNSAPDKSGLPSDRFSAERTGGSVSTLTIQRTQQEDSAVYLCASSPGLGGSGPYEQYFGPGTRLTVT.

This clone has more than one count but fewer than ten. The chain uses TRBV28 and TRBJ2-1; perhaps TRBD2 as D (6 bases). The CDR3 spans 17 residues. Trimming took 5 bases from V and 6 from J, leaving 23 bases between them. Germline-derived CDR1 and CDR2 are MDHEN and SYDVKM. The CDR3 DNA follows: TGTGCCAGCAGTGTCGGGGGTGATGGGTGGTTGGGCAATGAGCAGTTCTTC. Translation gives CASSVGGDGWLGNEQFF.

This clone was seen more than once but under ten times. The chain carries TRBV27 and TRBJ1-2; D remains ambiguous. In germline, CDR1 is MNHEY, CDR2 SMNVEV (reference sequence). The CDR3 has 14 amino acids. Trimming pared 3 bases from V and 5 bases from J, leaving 13 bases between. The CDR3 region is CASSFVGQAYGYTF. In DNA, the CDR3 is TGTGCCAGCAGTTTTGTAGGCCAGGCATATGGCTACACCTTC.

There are a few counts of this clone. The chain has TRBV5-8 and TRBJ2-5; D might be TRBD2 (6 bases). Germline V lookup: CDR1 SGHTS, CDR2 YDEGEE. This CDR3 contains 16 residues. With 1 base removed from V and 1 base from J, the gap between germline ends came to 14 bases. The CDR3 sequence is CASSLSSAGPQETQYF. As DNA, the CDR3 is TGTGCCAGCAGCTTGAGTTCAGCGGGTCCCCAAGAGACCCAGTACTTC.

The chain combines TRBV7-9 with TRBJ1-1, with D perhaps matching TRBD1 (5 bases). Looked up from germline, CDR1 is SEHNR and CDR2 is FQNEAQ (reference sequence). The V end lost 5 bases, the J end lost 11 bases, and 12 bases lay between the germline ends. The CDR3 has 11 residues. The CDR3 coding sequence is TGTGCCAGCAGCACGGTTGGGGGGGCTTTCTTT. As protein: CASSTVGGAFF.

This chain joins TRBV6-1 and TRBJ1-1; 7 bases fit TRBD1. The junction had 4 bases not matched to a gene; V was cut back by 4 bases and J by 5 bases. The germline V gene encodes CDR1 MNHNS and CDR2 SASEGT. CDR3 length: 13 amino acids. The CDR3 DNA sequence: TGTGCCAGCAGTGGCCTACAGGGGACTGAAGCTTTCTTT. Translation: CASSGLQGTEAFF.

This clone came up a few times. The chain joins TRBV30 to TRBJ2-6; D not resolved. Germline values: CDR1 GTSNPN, CDR2 SVGIG (reference sequence). CDR3 size: 18 residues. Trimming shortened V by 0 bases and J by 0 bases, and 15 bases separated the two germline ends. The DNA for the CDR3 is TGTGCCTGGAGTGTAGCCTCCTACAGCAGCTCTGGGGCCAACGTCCTGACTTTC. Translating gives CAWSVASYSSSGANVLTF.

The J gene is TRBJ1-5, the V gene TRBV19; D ambiguous. The V gene lost 7 bases and the J gene lost 4 bases, with 17 bases spanning the gap. The CDR3 contains 15 residues. CDR1 is LNHDA, CDR2 SQIVND, per germline (reference sequence). Written as DNA, the CDR3 is TGTGCCAGTATGCCCAAGGACCGGGAGAATCAGCCCCAGCATTTT. Its translation: CASMPKDRENQPQHF.

The chain uses TRBV5-1 and TRBJ1-1; 9 bases align to TRBD1. Germline lookup yields CDR1 SGHRS and CDR2 YFSETQ. Germline trimming cut 0 bases from V and 2 bases from J; bases unmatched to any gene: 2. This CDR3 contains 15 residues. CDR3 residues: CASSLATGGNTEAFF. CDR3 nucleotide sequence: TGCGCCAGCAGCTTGGCAACAGGGGGCAACACTGAAGCTTTCTTT.

This rearrangement joins TRBV6-1 to TRBJ2-3; 8 bases align to TRBD2. V was pared by 2 bases and J by 0 bases, with 4 bases of the junction left unmatched. Germline CDR1 and CDR2: MNHNS and SASEGT. The CDR3 loop spans 16 amino acids. CDR3 DNA: TGTGCCAGCAGTGAACAAGCGGGGGCTAGCACAGATACGCAGTATTTT. Amino acid sequence: CASSEQAGASTDTQYF.